Below, 14 T cell receptor beta chains from the same sample are listed, as sequenced in a study of cytomegalovirus exposure and HLA in healthy donors. Generated by immunoSEQ multiplex PCR, the TCRdb table keeps only in-frame clones and is missing some. The repertoire consists of 110,000 or so clones, with about 85% occurring once and the leading ten covering 4.4%. Sequencing was done on a sample of PBMCs. These TCRs come from a man aged 18 to 30 in good health and CMV-seropositive.

This clone was seen just once. The CDR3 bases are TGTGCCAGCAGCGTAGGACGGGGAGGGGGACTTCACTACGAGCAGTACTTC. It yields the protein CASSVGRGGGLHYEQYF. V is TRBV9 and J is TRBJ2-7, with D possibly TRBD2 on 7 matching bases. Trimming took off 0 bases at V and 3 bases at J, with 19 bases between the two ends. The germline CDR1 and CDR2 sequences are SGDLS and YYNGEE. The CDR3 spans 17 residues.

The gene calls are TRBV7-9 and TRBJ1-1; maybe TRBD1 (5 bases). The CDR3 runs 16 residues. Trimming pared 4 bases from V and 1 base from J, leaving 16 bases between. Germline V CDR1 and CDR2: SEHNR, FQNEAQ (reference sequence). CDR3 sequence (DNA): TGTGCCAGCAGCTCCGGGACTCACTATTCGAACACTGAAGCTTTCTTT. Its translation: CASSSGTHYSNTEAFF.

This clone was seen only a few times. V is TRBV4-2 and J is TRBJ2-3, with D possibly TRBD2 on 7 matching bases. CDR1 and CDR2 (germline): LGHNA, YNFKEQ. The CDR3 spans 15 residues. The V gene lost 4 bases and the J gene lost 2 bases, with 13 bases spanning the gap. The CDR3 sequence: CASSPGGGATDTQYF. For the CDR3, the DNA is TGTGCCAGCAGCCCAGGAGGGGGGGCCACAGATACGCAGTATTTT.

This sequence joins TRBV7-2 and TRBJ2-1; D possibly corresponds to TRBD1 (6 bases). V was pared by 4 bases and J by 4 bases, with 8 bases between. Germline lookup yields CDR1 SGHTA and CDR2 FQGNSA. The length of the CDR3 is 13 residues. The CDR3 is CASSSGTYNEQFF. The CDR3 DNA is TGTGCCAGCAGCTCCGGGACATACAATGAGCAGTTCTTC.

V is TRBV9 and J is TRBJ2-7; D unresolved. The germline V and J ends were trimmed by 2 bases and 2 bases, with 11 bases remaining between them. The germline V gene has CDR1 SGDLS and CDR2 YYNGEE. CDR3 length equals 14 residues. DNA for the CDR3: TGTGCCAGCAGCGTGGAGCCTCAACCCTACGAGCAGTACTTC. It yields the protein CASSVEPQPYEQYF.

This clone turned up a few times. The genes are TRBV5-1 and TRBJ1-2; 7 bases match TRBD1. The CDR3 consists of 15 residues. Germline V gene lookup returns CDR1 SGHRS and CDR2 YFSETQ. V gave up 4 bases and J gave up 0 bases; unmatched junction bases: 6. The CDR3 coding sequence is TGCGCCAGCAGCGAAGAAGGGACAGCTAACTATGGCTACACCTTC. This sequence encodes CASSEEGTANYGYTF.

CDR3 bases: TGTGCCTGGAGTGTACGGACTAGCGGTTACACCGGGGAGCTGTTTTTT. This translates into CAWSVRTSGYTGELFF. The chain carries TRBV30 and TRBJ2-2, with TRBD2 matching 10 bases. Germline CDR1 is GTSNPN and CDR2 is SVGIG (reference sequence). CDR3 length: 16 amino acids. V shed 0 bases and J 3 bases; nucleotides not matched to a gene: 4.

The gene calls are TRBV5-5 and TRBJ2-7; the D gene is possibly TRBD2 (6 bases). From germline, CDR1 is SGHKS and CDR2 YYEKEE (reference sequence). V lost 4 bases and J lost 3, with 17 bases in between. This CDR3 is built from 15 residues. CDR3 sequence: CASSEWAGTVYEQYF. The CDR3 bases are TGTGCCAGCAGCGAATGGGCGGGAACGGTCTACGAGCAGTACTTC.

Only a few counts were recorded for this clone. The chain links TRBV10-1 to TRBJ1-1; TRBD1 might be the D (5 bases). Germline V gives CDR1 WNHNN, CDR2 SYGVQD (reference sequence). CDR3 length: 13 amino acids. V gave up 7 bases and J gave up 3 bases, with 12 bases separating them. The CDR3 spells CASKGREDTEAFF. Written as DNA, the CDR3 is TGCGCCAGCAAGGGCAGGGAAGACACTGAAGCTTTCTTT.

The V and J genes are TRBV15 and TRBJ1-1; D may be TRBD1 (5 bases). Trimming pared 5 bases from V and 7 bases from J, leaving 20 bases between. The CDR3 has 15 residues. CDR1 and CDR2 (germline): LNHNV, YYDKDF (reference sequence). CDR3 nucleotide sequence: TGTGCCACCAGCCCAGGACAAGGTACGATGGTTGAAGCTTTCTTT. This encodes CATSPGQGTMVEAFF.

The V call is TRBV15, the J call TRBJ1-6, with D hard to call. The germline V and J ends were trimmed by 8 bases and 1 base, with 9 bases remaining between them. The CDR3 is 14 amino acids. The germline gives CDR1 LNHNV, CDR2 YYDKDF (reference sequence). The CDR3 nucleotides are TGTGCCACCTCCGGGAGTTCCTATAATTCACCCCTCCACTTT. Its protein product is CATSGSSYNSPLHF.

This rearrangement joins TRBV6-1 to TRBJ1-1, with 10 bases that match TRBD1. The CDR3 runs 18 residues. Germline V CDR1 and CDR2: MNHNS, SASEGT. V was pared by 2 bases and J by 0 bases, with 9 bases of the junction left unmatched. Here the CDR3 DNA reads TGTGCCAGCAGTGAAAAGGGACAGGGGACCGCCATGAACACTGAAGCTTTCTTT. As protein: CASSEKGQGTAMNTEAFF.

The chain uses TRBV5-1 and TRBJ1-4, with D possibly matching TRBD1 (6 bases). The germline V gene encodes CDR1 SGHRS and CDR2 YFSETQ. There are 14 residues in the CDR3. Between the trimmed V and J ends, which lost 3 bases and 3 bases, there was a span of 9 bases. CDR3 region: CASSSQGANEKLFF. CDR3 coding DNA: TGCGCCAGCAGCTCACAGGGAGCTAATGAAAAACTGTTTTTT.

This clone turned up a few times. The V and J genes are TRBV14 and TRBJ2-2, with D unclear. Germline V gene sequence: CDR1 SGHDN, CDR2 FVKESK. The ends were cut back, 4 bases at V and 6 bases at J, with 3 bases in the middle. CDR3 length equals 11 residues. The CDR3 sequence is CASSLSGELFF. CDR3 coding DNA: TGTGCCAGCAGCCTCTCCGGGGAGCTGTTTTTT.